This T cell receptor (beta chain) came from a study of blood T cell repertoires in COVID-19. Study in general: Samples representing acute and convalescent COVID-19 were sourced from the United States, Italy and Spain. PBMCs, B-cell-depleted T cells, or T cells were the source of the cDNA or gDNA that made up the material.

Study processing details: Researchers report that nucleated cell counts were estimated from reference gene primer amplification. The method was immunoSEQ multiplex PCR; TCRdb's version includes in-frame clones alone and lacks a portion of them. From that table come the V and J calls and clone size; the DNA was used to work out D and trimming. In the table there are hundreds of thousands of clones, roughly 87% of which are singletons. The junction had 12 bases not matched to a gene; V was cut back by 5 bases and J by 12 bases. Germline CDR1 MNHEY, CDR2 SVGEGT. This CDR3 is built from 16 residues. The chain uses TRBV6-2 or TRBV6-3 and TRBJ2-1; 14 bases align to TRBD2. The sample taken for sequencing was peripheral blood. The TCR sequence derives from a man aged 18-30 years with active or convalescent COVID-19. CDR3 nucleotides: TGTGCCAGCAGTACGACTAGCGGGGGGGCGATCGGTGGGCAGTTCTTC. Translation: CASSTTSGGAIGGQFF.